The T cell receptor (beta chain) described here comes from a study of blood T cell repertoires in COVID-19. Background on the study: Samples taken during acute and convalescent COVID-19 were collected in the United States, Italy and Spain. T cells, B-cell-depleted T cells, or PBMCs provided the cDNA or gDNA that served as material.

Sequencing used immunoSEQ multiplex PCR; TCRdb keeps in-frame clones, though not all of them. This table holds about 110,000 clones, over 75% found once. The origin of this receptor is a woman aged 50 to 60 with acute or convalescent COVID-19. Source material: peripheral blood.

The CDR3 protein is CASSLAPVGTDTQYF. CDR3 nucleotide sequence: TGCGCCAGCAGCTTGGCGCCGGTGGGCACAGATACGCAGTATTTT. The chain links TRBV5-1 to TRBJ2-3, with D unclear. CDR1 is SGHRS, CDR2 YFSETQ, per germline. The germline V and J ends were trimmed by 0 bases and 1 base, with 9 bases remaining between them. This CDR3 spans 15 amino acids.